This T cell receptor (beta chain) was retrieved from a study of Graves' ophthalmopathy and Graves' hyperthyroidism. Those donors who had ophthalmopathy presented with moderate-to-severe activity, a CAS of ≥3, a NOSPECS of ≥4 and a duration under 3 months. Transcripts of RNA were the source for amplifying TCR beta CDR3 regions. An initial RT-PCR round employing HTBI primers preceded a second-round multiplex PCR. TCRdb processed the multiplex PCR reads anew with MiXCR; each CDR3 protein has one entry. This table has approximately 37,000 distinct CDR3 sequences, 45% to 60% appearing once. CDR1 and CDR2 (germline): SGHRS, YFSETQ. The length of the CDR3 is 14 residues. V shed 2 bases and J 2 bases; nucleotides not matched to a gene: 3.

The J gene is TRBJ2-7, the V gene TRBV5-1; 8 positions match TRBD2. The specimen sequenced was peripheral blood. This sequence was found in an adult man with Graves' ophthalmopathy. CDR3 sequence: CASSFFGGAYEQYF. CDR3 DNA sequence: TGCGCCAGCAGCTTTTTCGGGGGGGCCTACGAGCAGTACTTC.